These T cell receptor beta chains were read from a single sample in a study of PD-1 blockade in classical Hodgkin lymphoma. TCRdb keeps only in-frame clones here, not all; method: immunoSEQ multiplex PCR. The table shows 17,000 or so clones, with just under 85% occurring only once. Sequenced input: peripheral blood mononuclear cells (PBMCs). Receptors originate from a human donor with classical Hodgkin lymphoma. Each CDR3 is given with its conserved first and last residue. The order of the fields is CDR3 length, J gene, V gene, D gene, clone size, CDR3 protein, CDR3 DNA. The D gene is left open where the match is weak. The listing skips clone size in some rows; elsewhere it reads once, few, many or a size class.

>13|TRBJ2-1|TRBV6-4|.|once
CASSDNEFNEQFF
TGTGCCAGCAGTGACAATGAGTTTAATGAGCAGTTCTTC
>16|TRBJ2-3|TRBV4-1|TRBD1|.
CASSQEQGVFTDTQYF
TGCGCCAGCAGCCAAGAACAGGGGGTGTTCACAGATACGCAGTATTTT
>15|TRBJ1-2|TRBV15|.|.
CATSRSDSTYYGYTF
TGTGCCACCAGCAGATCGGACAGCACCTACTATGGCTACACCTTC
>15|TRBJ1-5|TRBV7-2|TRBD1|.
CASSKTGGPTQPQHF
TGTGCCAGCAGCAAAACAGGGGGCCCTACTCAGCCCCAGCATTTT
>13|TRBJ1-2|TRBV29-1|TRBD1|.
CSVGSGGGSGYTF
TGCAGCGTGGGATCAGGGGGCGGATCTGGCTACACCTTC
>14|TRBJ2-3|TRBV28|.|.
CASSLGSSKDTQYF
TGTGCCAGCAGTCTCGGCAGTTCGAAAGATACGCAGTATTTT
>18|TRBJ2-3|TRBV5-1|TRBD1|.
CASSRRQGTIISTDTQYF
TGCGCCAGCAGCCGGAGACAGGGTACGATCATCAGCACAGATACGCAGTATTTT
>15|TRBJ2-7|TRBV19|TRBD2|few
CASSPPSGRAPEQYF
TGTGCCAGTAGTCCCCCAAGCGGGAGGGCCCCCGAGCAGTACTTC
>15|TRBJ2-3|TRBV6-4|.|.
CASSASGGGTDTQYF
TGTGCCAGCAGTGCGTCCGGGGGCGGCACAGATACGCAGTATTTT
>15|TRBJ2-3|TRBV29-1|.|.
CITTWAGRRTDTQYF
TGCATCACCACGTGGGCAGGGCGCCGCACAGATACGCAGTATTTT
>15|TRBJ2-1|TRBV27|.|.
CASSLGSGTYNEQFF
TGTGCCAGCAGCCTGGGAAGCGGAACCTACAATGAGCAGTTCTTC
>13|TRBJ2-7|TRBV11-2|.|few
CASSLVTQGGQYF
TGTGCCAGCAGCTTAGTTACCCAGGGGGGGCAGTACTTC
>14|TRBJ2-7|TRBV28|TRBD1|few
CASSLGGQGREQYF
TGTGCCAGCAGTTTAGGGGGACAGGGGCGCGAGCAGTACTTC
>15|TRBJ2-7|TRBV19|.|once
CASSRDLSSSYEQYF
TGTGCCAGTAGCCGGGATCTTTCCAGCTCCTACGAGCAGTACTTC
>13|TRBJ2-3|TRBV6-4|.|.
CASSDGSTDTQYF
TGTGCCAGCAGTGACGGTAGCACAGATACGCAGTATTTT
>15|TRBJ2-5|TRBV10-2|.|.
CASIKGRGFEAAQYF
TGCGCCAGCATCAAGGGCCGCGGCTTTGAAGCAGCCCAGTACTTC
>15|TRBJ2-5|TRBV5-1|.|.
CASSLAGSLKETQYF
TGCGCCAGCAGCTTGGCCGGTAGCTTAAAAGAGACCCAGTACTTC
>10|TRBJ1-3|TRBV7-9|.|.
CASMGNTIYF
TGTGCCAGCATGGGGAACACCATATATTTT
>15|TRBJ2-7|TRBV6-5|TRBD1|.
CASSYSGQGNYEQYF
TGTGCCAGCAGTTACTCGGGACAGGGGAACTACGAGCAGTACTTC
>15|TRBJ1-5|TRBV21-1|.|once
CASSGTGSCNQPQHF
TGTGCCAGCAGTGGGACAGGTAGTTGCAATCAGCCCCAGCATTTT
>16|TRBJ2-6|TRBV25-1|.|once
CASSDSQVSGANVLTF
TGTGCCAGCAGTGACTCACAGGTTTCTGGGGCCAACGTCCTGACTTTC
>16|TRBJ1-5|TRBV2|.|.
CASSEGSGPNNQPQHF
TGTGCCAGCAGTGAAGGCAGCGGCCCCAACAATCAGCCCCAGCATTTT
>17|TRBJ2-3|TRBV5-1|TRBD2|.
CASSLIASGRSTDTQYF
TGCGCCAGCAGCTTAATAGCTAGCGGGAGGAGTACAGATACGCAGTATTTT
>15|TRBJ2-6|TRBV4-1|.|.
CASSQAGLGANVLTF
TGCGCCAGCAGCCAAGCCGGGTTAGGGGCCAACGTCCTGACTTTC
>16|TRBJ1-3|TRBV9|.|.
CASSVGSADTGNTIYF
TGTGCCAGCAGCGTAGGTTCGGCAGATACTGGAAACACCATATATTTT
>16|TRBJ2-1|TRBV28|.|.
CASSLRATLSYNEQFF
TGTGCCAGCAGTTTACGGGCTACCCTCTCCTACAATGAGCAGTTCTTC
>17|TRBJ1-4|TRBV5-1|.|.
CASSSEGVGDLRRGLFF
TGCGCCAGCAGCTCCGAGGGGGTGGGGGACTTAAGAAGAGGACTGTTTTTT
>15|TRBJ1-2|TRBV13|TRBD1|.
CASSLDRAGGTGYTF
TGTGCCAGCAGCTTAGATCGCGCAGGGGGCACTGGCTACACCTTC
>14|TRBJ1-1|TRBV5-4|.|.
CASSLDPGQAEAFF
TGTGCCAGCAGCTTGGACCCGGGGCAAGCTGAAGCTTTCTTT
>19|TRBJ2-2|TRBV27|TRBD1|.
CASSSLGVYDRGRTGELFF
TGTGCCAGCAGTTCGCTTGGAGTATACGACAGGGGGCGAACCGGGGAGCTGTTTTTT
>15|TRBJ2-7|TRBV11-2|TRBD2|.
CASSLVRERSYEQYF
TGTGCCAGCAGCTTAGTGCGGGAGCGCTCCTACGAGCAGTACTTC
>16|TRBJ2-7|TRBV28|TRBD2|.
CASSRVSAGIGYEQYF
TGTGCCAGCAGCCGCGTCTCAGCGGGGATAGGGTACGAGCAGTACTTC
>15|TRBJ1-1|TRBV5-1|.|.
CASSTKQGMNTEAFF
TGCGCCAGCAGCACTAAACAGGGTATGAACACTGAAGCTTTCTTT
>11|TRBJ2-7|TRBV19|.|.
CASLGAYEQYF
TGTGCCAGCCTCGGGGCCTACGAGCAGTACTTC
>13|TRBJ1-2|TRBV7-9|.|.
CASSLGLIGGYTF
TGTGCCAGCAGCTTAGGTCTGATCGGCGGCTACACCTTC
>14|TRBJ1-4|TRBV28|.|.
CASRRGKTNEKLFF
TGTGCCAGCAGGAGGGGGAAAACTAATGAAAAACTGTTTTTT
>15|TRBJ2-2|TRBV5-4|TRBD2|.
CASSQLAGADGELFF
TGTGCCAGCAGCCAGCTAGCGGGGGCGGACGGGGAGCTGTTTTTT
>14|TRBJ2-4|TRBV28|.|.
CASRKRLAKNIQYF
TGTGCCAGCCGAAAGAGACTAGCCAAAAACATTCAGTACTTC
>15|TRBJ1-2|TRBV19|TRBD1|.
CASSTQGAPDYGYTF
TGTGCCAGTAGTACACAGGGGGCGCCGGACTATGGCTACACCTTC
>14|TRBJ1-5|TRBV2|.|.
CASSSEGANQPQHF
TGTGCCAGTTCCTCAGAAGGGGCCAATCAGCCCCAGCATTTT
>11|TRBJ2-5|TRBV29-1|TRBD2|.
CSVGTSETQYF
TGCAGCGTGGGGACTAGCGAGACCCAGTACTTC
>17|TRBJ1-5|TRBV5-5|.|.
CASSLGTAIPSNQPQHF
TGTGCCAGCAGCTTGGGGACGGCGATTCCTAGCAATCAGCCCCAGCATTTT
>13|TRBJ2-1|TRBV7-9|.|.
CASSLEGFNEQFF
TGTGCCAGCAGCTTAGAGGGTTTCAATGAGCAGTTCTTC
>13|TRBJ2-1|TRBV5-1|.|.
CASTLGLANEQFF
TGCGCCAGCACCTTGGGTTTGGCTAATGAGCAGTTCTTC